The 32 T cell receptor beta chains in this list originate from one sample, sequenced in a study of T cells after yellow fever vaccination. TCRdb reprocessed the 5' RACE reads via MiXCR and lists one record per CDR3 protein. This sample has more than 15,000 distinct CDR3 sequences, with roughly 3.7% found just once. Sample: PBMCs, either bulk or a sorted T-cell subset (CD4+, CD8+, memory, or dextramer-sorted; not recorded which), taken 15 days after the yellow fever booster vaccination. The receptors originated from a man aged 30 to 45 who received the YFV17D yellow fever vaccine.

The table lists this clonotype with many counts. The CDR3 region is CASSPIASSTDTQYF. CDR3 coding DNA: TGTGCCAGCTCACCAATAGCTTCCAGCACAGATACGCAGTATTTT. The chain carries TRBV18 and TRBJ2-3; D not certain. V was shortened by 2 bases and J by 0 bases, with 9 bases between the two germline ends. Germline V gives CDR1 KGHSH, CDR2 LQKENI. The CDR3 runs 15 residues.

This clonotype occurred many times. The V gene is TRBV4-1, the J gene TRBJ2-1; 8 bases map to TRBD2. Germline-derived CDR1 and CDR2 are MGHRA and YSYEKL. Trimming removed 9 bases from V and 4 bases from J; junction bases left unmatched: 11. The CDR3 spans 15 residues. The CDR3 loop reads CASRAREGPYNEQFF. The CDR3 DNA follows: TGCGCCAGTAGAGCCCGGGAGGGCCCTTACAATGAGCAGTTCTTC.

This clonotype appeared many times. The rearrangement links TRBV5-4 to TRBJ2-3, with D maybe TRBD2 (6 bases). Germline V gene data show CDR1 as SGHNT and CDR2 as YYREEE (reference sequence). V lost 4 bases and J lost 5, with 17 bases in between. The CDR3 contains 15 residues. CDR3 protein: CASSRSGAAQDTQYF. The CDR3 DNA reads as TGTGCCAGCAGCCGTAGCGGAGCCGCGCAAGATACGCAGTATTTT.

This clonotype was seen more than once but under ten times. J is TRBJ2-7 and V is TRBV20-1; 7 bases are shared with TRBD1. CDR3 size: 14 residues. V gave up 6 bases and J gave up 2 bases; unmatched junction bases: 10. CDR1 and CDR2 from the germline V gene are DFQATT and SNEGSKA (reference sequence). The CDR3 DNA reads as TGCAGTGCCTCAGGGGGACAGCCACCCTACGAGCAGTACTTC. It translates to CSASGGQPPYEQYF.

This clonotype appeared many times. The chain recombines TRBV7-9 with TRBJ2-4; 8 nucleotides match TRBD1. Germline trimming cut 5 bases from V and 8 bases from J; bases unmatched to any gene: 11. Looked up from germline, CDR1 is SEHNR and CDR2 is FQNEAQ (reference sequence). The CDR3 is made up of 15 amino acids. This chain's CDR3 is CASSKPDREGDIQYF. The CDR3 DNA is TGTGCCAGCAGCAAACCGGACAGGGAAGGGGACATTCAGTACTTC.

This clonotype is labeled medium-sized. The CDR3: CASSPGGGSYEQYF. In DNA form, the CDR3 reads TGTGCCAGCAGCCCAGGAGGGGGGTCCTACGAGCAGTACTTC. This sequence joins TRBV7-9 and TRBJ2-7; the D call may be TRBD1 or TRBD2 (6 bases each). The CDR3 consists of 14 residues. Trimming removed 5 bases from V and 1 base from J, with 12 bases in between. Germline lookup yields CDR1 SEHNR and CDR2 FQNEAQ (reference sequence).

This clonotype is classed as medium-sized. The V gene is TRBV4-3, the J gene TRBJ1-1; D perhaps matches TRBD1 (5 bases). The CDR3 runs to 14 residues. Germline CDR1 LGHNA, CDR2 YSLEER. Trimming took 0 bases from V and 1 from J, leaving 6 bases between them. The CDR3 loop reads CASSQDQGNTEAFF. CDR3 in DNA: TGCGCCAGCAGCCAAGATCAGGGGAACACTGAAGCTTTCTTT.

CDR3 in amino acids: CSVSRTGGLDNEQFF. The CDR3 region has the DNA TGCAGCGTTTCCAGGACGGGGGGCCTCGACAATGAGCAGTTCTTC. This rearrangement joins TRBV29-1 to TRBJ2-1; D is perhaps TRBD2 (7 bases). V lost 5 bases to trimming and J lost 5 bases, with 19 bases between them. The CDR3 has 15 residues. The germline CDR1 and CDR2 sequences are SQVTM and ANQGSEA.

This clonotype was detected many times. For the CDR3, the DNA is TGCAGTGCTAGACTAGACGTACCCGGGGAGCTGTTTTTT. This sequence encodes CSARLDVPGELFF. The chain carries TRBV20-1 and TRBJ2-2; no clear D gene. Germline-derived CDR1 and CDR2 are DFQATT and SNEGSKA (reference sequence). Trimming shortened V by 2 bases and J by 6 bases, and 10 bases separated the two germline ends. This CDR3 has 13 residues.

This clonotype was counted ten times or more. This chain connects TRBV19 to TRBJ2-1; D might be TRBD1 (6 bases). CDR3 length equals 14 residues. V was trimmed by 5 bases and J by 5 bases, leaving 13 bases between them. Germline CDR1 LNHDA, CDR2 SQIVND (reference sequence). The DNA of the CDR3 is TGTGCCAGTAGTCCGCACGACAGGAACAATGAGCAGTTCTTC. Translating gives CASSPHDRNNEQFF.

This clonotype has a count of ten or more. The CDR3 sequence is CASSLGGNTEAFF. In DNA form, the CDR3 reads TGTGCCAGCAGCTTAGGGGGGAACACTGAAGCTTTCTTT. The V and J genes are TRBV11-3 and TRBJ1-1, with D uncertain. V lost 1 base, J lost 1 base, and 4 bases lay in between. The germline CDR1 and CDR2 sequences are SGHNT and YENEEA. The CDR3 runs 13 residues.

This clonotype appeared many times. The V gene is TRBV5-1, the J gene TRBJ1-1, with a weak D call TRBD1 (5 bases). The germline V gene encodes CDR1 SGHRS and CDR2 YFSETQ. The CDR3 extends over 15 amino acids. Trimming took 5 bases from V and 0 from J, leaving 14 bases between them. The chain's CDR3 is CASRIRTGLNTEAFF. The DNA of the CDR3 is TGCGCCAGCAGGATTAGAACAGGACTGAACACTGAAGCTTTCTTT. The variable domain in full, with the rest retrieved from reference TRBV5-1 and TRBJ1-1, is KAGVTQTPRYLIKTRGQQVTLSCSPISGHRSVSWYQQTPGQGLQFLFEYFSETQRNKGNFPGRFSGRQFSNSRSEMNVSTLELGDSALYLCASRIRTGLNTEAFFGQGTRLTVV.

This clonotype was recorded at least ten times. The rearrangement joins TRBV7-2 to TRBJ2-5; TRBD1 matches 12 bases. The CDR3 is 16 amino acids. V gave up 5 bases and J gave up 3 bases; unmatched junction bases: 7. Germline V lookup: CDR1 SGHTA, CDR2 FQGNSA. CDR3 region: CASSGGQGAIEETQYF. The CDR3 DNA sequence: TGTGCCAGCAGCGGGGGACAGGGGGCGATCGAAGAGACCCAGTACTTC.

In its sample, this clonotype was seen a few times. The genes are TRBV19 and TRBJ2-2; a possible D gene is TRBD2 (5 bases). V lost 5 bases and J lost 0, with 13 bases in between. CDR1 and CDR2 (germline): LNHDA, SQIVND (reference sequence). The CDR3 is 16 amino acids. The CDR3 protein is CASSFRSGANTGELFF. CDR3 in DNA: TGTGCCAGTAGTTTCCGCTCCGGGGCGAACACCGGGGAGCTGTTTTTT.

This clonotype was counted many times. This sequence joins TRBV7-2 and TRBJ2-5, with D possibly being TRBD2 (6 bases). V was clipped by 5 bases and J by 4 bases, with 14 bases between them. Germline CDR1 and CDR2: SGHTA and FQGNSA. The CDR3 covers 14 residues. The CDR3 nucleotides read TGTGCCAGCAGCCGACTAGATTTGGGAGAGACCCAGTACTTC. It yields the protein CASSRLDLGETQYF.

In its sample, this clonotype was seen many times. V gene TRBV7-2 combines with J gene TRBJ2-7; no clear D gene. With 5 bases removed from V and 2 bases from J, the gap between germline ends came to 10 bases. Germline CDR1 and CDR2: SGHTA and FQGNSA. The CDR3 contains 13 residues. The chain's CDR3 is CASSLWGTYEQYF. The CDR3 DNA reads as TGTGCCAGCAGCCTGTGGGGAACCTACGAGCAGTACTTC.

This clonotype was found many times. The V gene is TRBV30, the J gene TRBJ1-5, with no clear D. The CDR3 sequence is 13 residues long. The V end lost 0 bases, the J end lost 0 bases, and 3 bases lay between the germline ends. Germline assignment: CDR1 GTSNPN and CDR2 SVGIG (reference sequence). DNA for the CDR3: TGTGCCTGGAGTGTTGGTAGCAATCAGCCCCAGCATTTT. This gives the protein CAWSVGSNQPQHF.

In this sample, this clonotype turned up many times. The V and J genes are TRBV6-5 and TRBJ2-1; 9 bases agree with TRBD2. The trim removed 2 bases at V and 5 bases at J, leaving 4 bases unmatched. Germline V gives CDR1 MNHEY, CDR2 SVGAGI. The CDR3 runs to 15 residues. CDR3 in amino acids: CASSYTLAGHNEQFF. The CDR3 DNA reads as TGTGCCAGCAGTTACACGCTAGCGGGACACAATGAGCAGTTCTTC.

The table lists this clonotype with many counts. The rearrangement links TRBV21-1 to TRBJ2-1; the table assigns TRBD2, which was not confirmed against the DNA. TRBV21-1 is a known pseudogene. The CDR3 covers 20 residues. The CDR3 spells CASSKISPTSGRRSYNEQFF. The CDR3 coding sequence is TGTGCCAGCAGCAAAATTTCGCCGACTAGCGGGAGACGCTCCTACAATGAGCAGTTCTTC.

This clonotype was detected ten times or more. V is TRBV7-9 and J is TRBJ2-3; TRBD1 aligns across 10 bases. With 7 bases clipped from V and 2 bases from J, the junction kept 9 bases outside the gene matches. There are 16 residues in the CDR3. Germline CDR1 and CDR2: SEHNR and FQNEAQ (reference sequence). The CDR3: CASNPTGQGYTDTQYF. The CDR3 DNA follows: TGTGCCAGCAACCCCACGGGACAGGGGTACACAGATACGCAGTATTTT.

There are many counts of this clonotype. The rearrangement joins TRBV20-1 to TRBJ2-7, with D perhaps TRBD2 (5 bases). Deletions cut 6 bases from V and 6 bases from J, with 12 bases between. CDR3 length: 11 residues. The germline V gene encodes CDR1 DFQATT and CDR2 SNEGSKA (reference sequence). The CDR3 loop is CSAKLVLEQYF. The CDR3, as DNA: TGCAGTGCAAAACTAGTGCTCGAGCAGTACTTC.

The CDR3 is CAICLDSYEQYF. In DNA form, the CDR3 reads TGTGCCATCTGCTTGGACTCCTACGAGCAGTACTTC. The chain joins TRBV3-1 to TRBJ2-7; D gene ambiguous. Germline-derived CDR1 and CDR2 are LGHDT and YNNKEL (reference sequence). The length of the CDR3 is 12 residues. With 10 bases removed from V and 0 bases from J, the gap between germline ends came to 10 bases.

This clonotype was observed many times. The V call is TRBV7-2, the J call TRBJ2-1; no firm D call. Trimming pared 4 bases from V and 4 bases from J, leaving 11 bases between. This CDR3 contains 14 residues. Germline loops: CDR1 SGHTA, CDR2 FQGNSA. CDR3 nucleotide sequence: TGTGCCAGCAGCTACGGAGCGTCATACAATGAGCAGTTCTTC. This encodes CASSYGASYNEQFF.

This clonotype appeared many times. The chain links TRBV30 to TRBJ1-2; tentative D call: TRBD1 (6 bases). Germline CDR1 is GTSNPN and CDR2 is SVGIG (reference sequence). The ends were cut back, 3 bases at V and 0 bases at J, with 14 bases in the middle. The length of the CDR3 is 15 residues. In DNA form, the CDR3 reads TGTGCCTGGAGGAGGGGGAGGAGAGCTAACTATGGCTACACCTTC. Translating gives CAWRRGRRANYGYTF.

This clonotype was counted many times. The chain carries TRBV29-1 and TRBJ2-3, with D maybe TRBD2 (6 bases). From germline, CDR1 is SQVTM and CDR2 ANQGSEA. Trimming removed 5 bases at V and 0 bases at J, with 9 bases between. The CDR3 has 13 residues. The CDR3 is CSVSAGSTDTQYF. CDR3 in DNA: TGCAGCGTTTCCGCGGGGAGCACAGATACGCAGTATTTT.

At least ten counts were recorded for this clonotype. The junction departs from the called germline gene at one end, perhaps through a read error. This chain joins TRBV3-1 and TRBJ2-1; TRBD2 matches at 16 bases. The CDR3 sequence is 15 residues long. Germline V CDR1 and CDR2: LGHDT, YNNKEL (reference sequence). The CDR3, as DNA: TGTGCCAGCAGCCAATCCGGGACTAGCGGGAGGGTTCTACTCTTC. Translation gives CASSQSGTSGRVLLF.

This clonotype was seen repeatedly, ten times or more. The genes are TRBV10-3 and TRBJ2-7, with 12 bases that match TRBD2. The J segment lost 4 bases and the V segment lost 6 bases, leaving 4 bases of the junction unmatched. CDR3 length: 14 residues. Germline CDR1 reads ENHRY; CDR2 reads SYGVKD. CDR3 coding DNA: TGTGCCATCAGCCGACTAGCGGGAGAATACGAGCAGTACTTC. As protein: CAISRLAGEYEQYF.

This clonotype was recorded at least ten times. The gene calls are TRBV27 and TRBJ2-1, with D perhaps TRBD2 (6 bases). CDR1 is MNHEY and CDR2 is SMNVEV in the germline V gene (reference sequence). This CDR3 region has 14 residues. Trimming removed 5 bases at V and 4 bases at J, with 12 bases between. CDR3 residues: CASSPTGGYNEQFF. The CDR3 region has the DNA TGTGCCAGCAGTCCCACAGGAGGGTACAATGAGCAGTTCTTC.

The table lists this clonotype with many counts. The chain carries TRBV20-1 and TRBJ1-1, with 7 bases matching TRBD1. The V gene end was trimmed by 6 bases and the J gene end by 1 base; junction bases not matched to a gene: 8. The CDR3 covers 14 residues. Looked up from germline, CDR1 is DFQATT and CDR2 is SNEGSKA (reference sequence). Here the CDR3 reads CSALRGGANTEAFF. CDR3 in DNA: TGCAGTGCGCTCAGGGGGGGTGCGAACACTGAAGCTTTCTTT.

This clonotype has ten or more counts. This chain joins TRBV4-3 and TRBJ2-1; 9 bases are shared with TRBD2. This CDR3 is 16 amino acids long. Germline CDR1 is LGHNA and CDR2 is YSLEER. V shed 6 bases, J shed 6 bases, and the junction held 12 bases outside the gene matches. DNA for the CDR3: TGCGCCAGCAGTCCAGGAGCGGGAGGATGGTCCAATGAGCAGTTCTTC. Translating it yields CASSPGAGGWSNEQFF.

This clonotype came up many times. This sequence joins TRBV12-3 or TRBV12-4 and TRBJ1-5; D is ambiguous. Trimming removed 5 bases from V and 6 bases from J, with 20 bases in between. The CDR3 loop spans 16 amino acids. The chain's CDR3 is CASSTRVGSGFQPQHF. The CDR3 DNA sequence: TGTGCCAGCAGTACCAGAGTGGGATCCGGGTTTCAGCCCCAGCATTTT.

This clonotype was recorded many times. The chain joins TRBV25-1 to TRBJ2-7, with a tentative D call TRBD1 (6 bases). The CDR3 totals 15 residues. With 1 base removed from V and 3 bases from J, the gap between germline ends came to 13 bases. Germline V gene sequence: CDR1 MGHDK, CDR2 SYGVNS. Written as DNA, the CDR3 is TGTGCCAGCAGTGAATTGGAGGACAGCCTCTACGAGCAGTACTTC. It encodes CASSELEDSLYEQYF.